This entry lists 8 T cell receptor beta chains sequenced from one sample in a study of T cell repertoires and Cas9 in healthy adults. Here immunoSEQ multiplex PCR was the method, and the copy in TCRdb shows in-frame clones only, minus some. The sample records 20,000 to 25,000 clones, roughly 90% being singletons. Material for sequencing was CD4+ effector T cells (CD127+, CD25-, CD137-, CD154-) from PBMCs; culture status not recorded. Receptor source: a human donor in good health.

This clone came up once. V and J are TRBV28 and TRBJ2-6; D possibly corresponds to TRBD2 (6 bases). V lost 7 bases and J 0 bases, leaving 13 bases between the germline ends. Germline CDR1 reads MDHEN; CDR2 reads SYDVKM. The CDR3 spans 16 residues. The CDR3 region has the DNA TGTGCCAGCACCCACATGGGGGGCTCTGGGGCCAACGTCCTGACTTTC. This translates into CASTHMGGSGANVLTF.

This clone was seen more than once but under ten times. This chain connects TRBV6-1 to TRBJ1-1; D is uncertain. The germline CDR1 and CDR2 sequences are MNHNS and SASEGT. V was pared by 2 bases and J by 3 bases, with 16 bases between. The CDR3 is made up of 16 amino acids. CDR3 sequence (DNA): TGTGCCAGCAGTGAAATCCACAGCCGGGGTGACACTGAAGCTTTCTTT. It yields the protein CASSEIHSRGDTEAFF.

This rearrangement joins TRBV29-1 to TRBJ1-1, with unresolved D. V lost 7 bases and J lost 1, with 16 bases in between. CDR1 SQVTM and CDR2 ANQGSEA come from the germline V gene. The CDR3 extends over 14 amino acids. This CDR3 reads CSASVDTQNTEAFF. The CDR3 region has the DNA TGCAGCGCTTCTGTAGACACTCAGAACACTGAAGCTTTCTTT.

V usage is TRBV6-6 and J usage is TRBJ1-4; no definite D call. Germline CDR1 reads MNHNY; CDR2 reads SVGAGI (reference sequence). CDR3 length equals 14 residues. V was cut by 2 bases and J by 8 bases, with 12 bases left in between. In DNA, the CDR3 is TGTGCCAGCAGTTACAGGCAAATCCTGGAAAAACTGTTTTTT. As protein: CASSYRQILEKLFF.

This chain uses TRBV6-5 with TRBJ2-3, with 11 bases lining up with TRBD2. Germline V gene sequence: CDR1 MNHEY, CDR2 SVGAGI. The V and J ends lost 4 bases and 5 bases, in that order; junction bases with no gene match: 2. This CDR3 has 14 residues. This chain's CDR3 is CASSSGLAGDTQYF. In DNA form, the CDR3 reads TGTGCCAGCAGTTCCGGACTAGCGGGAGATACGCAGTATTTT.

The chain uses TRBV2 and TRBJ2-1; TRBD2 is a possible D gene (6 bases). CDR1 is SNHLY, CDR2 FYNNEI, per germline. V lost 6 bases and J 0 bases, leaving 9 bases between the germline ends. The CDR3 sequence is 14 residues long. Here the CDR3 reads CASSYGSSYNEQFF. The CDR3 coding sequence is TGTGCCAGCAGCTACGGGAGCTCCTACAATGAGCAGTTCTTC.

The V gene is TRBV30, the J gene TRBJ2-5, with 7 nucleotides matching TRBD2. Trimming took 7 bases from V and 5 from J; bases not matched to a gene: 13. This CDR3 is built from 14 residues. CDR1 and CDR2 (germline): GTSNPN, SVGIG (reference sequence). Written as DNA, the CDR3 is TGTGCCTCGGGGGGAACAGGTTTGCGGGAGACCCAGTACTTC. It specifies CASGGTGLRETQYF. Together with reference TRBV30 and TRBJ2-5, the CDR3 gives the full variable domain: SQTIHQWPATLVQPVGSPLSLECTVEGTSNPNLYWYRQAAGRGLQLLFYSVGIGQISSEVPQNLSASRPQDRQFILSSKKLLLSDSGFYLCASGGTGLRETQYFGPGTRLLVL.

The chain combines TRBV7-2 with TRBJ2-4, with D uncertain. This CDR3 is built from 14 residues. The germline gives CDR1 SGHTA, CDR2 FQGNSA. V shed 0 bases and J shed 3 bases, with 6 bases lying between them. The CDR3 sequence: CASSLAYGKNIQYF. The CDR3, as DNA: TGTGCCAGCAGCTTAGCTTACGGCAAAAACATTCAGTACTTC.